These T cell receptor beta chains were read from a single sample in a study of blood T cell repertoires in COVID-19. Generated by immunoSEQ multiplex PCR, the TCRdb table keeps only in-frame clones and is missing some. Of roughly 200,000 clones in the sample, approximately 79% were seen once. The specimen was peripheral blood. The receptors were sampled from a man in his fifties or sixties who had recovered from COVID-19. Each CDR3 is given with its conserved first and last residue. Fields, in order: D gene, J gene, clone size, V gene, CDR3 DNA, CDR3 protein. D genes are given only for firm matches. Not all rows give a size; the values are once, few, many and, for expanded clones, a class.

>.|TRBJ2-3|.|TRBV10-2
TGCGCCAGGAGGTGGATGGGGGGATTCCCAGCTACGCAGTATTTT
CARRWMGGFPATQYF
>.|TRBJ2-5|.|TRBV5-5
TGTGCCAGCAGCTTGGGGACTCAAGAGACCCAGTACTTC
CASSLGTQETQYF
>TRBD1|TRBJ2-7|.|TRBV9
TGTGCCAGCAGCGCCCGGGACAGCTTCTCCTACGAGCAGTACTTC
CASSARDSFSYEQYF
>.|TRBJ2-5|once|TRBV5-1
TGCGCCAGCAGCTTGGAGCTCCAAGAGACCCAGTACTTC
CASSLELQETQYF
>.|TRBJ1-2|.|TRBV10-3
TGTGCCATCAGTGTGGACACAGCTAACTATGGCTACACCTTC
CAISVDTANYGYTF
>TRBD1|TRBJ2-7|once|TRBV7-9
TGTGCCAGCAGCTTATTAATGGGTGGGACAGGGGATGAGCAGTACTTC
CASSLLMGGTGDEQYF
>.|TRBJ1-1|.|TRBV5-1
TGCGCCAGCAGCTTGGCAGCGACAGGGAACACTGAAGCTTTCTTT
CASSLAATGNTEAFF
>TRBD1|TRBJ1-1|.|TRBV15
TGTGCCACCAGCAGAGAGGCAGGGGGCCAGGTTGGAGCTTTCTTT
CATSREAGGQVGAFF
>TRBD2|TRBJ2-2|.|TRBV7-3
TGTGCCAGCAGCTGGGGGACTAGCGGGAGTACTGGGGAGCTGTTTTTT
CASSWGTSGSTGELFF
>TRBD2|TRBJ2-1|.|TRBV24-1
TGTGCCACCAGTGATGCCACTAGCGGGAAGATCAACAATGAGCAGTTCTTC
CATSDATSGKINNEQFF
>.|TRBJ2-1|few|TRBV5-4
TGTGCCAGCGTTGGGAGCCACAACAATGAGCAGTTCTTC
CASVGSHNNEQFF
>.|TRBJ1-4|.|TRBV3-1/TRBV3-2
TGTGCCAGCAGCCAGCAGGGAGAAAAACTGTTTTTT
CASSQQGEKLFF
>.|TRBJ2-5|.|TRBV28
TGTGCCAGCAGCCCTCGATCGGGAGAAGAGACCCAGTACTTC
CASSPRSGEETQYF
>.|TRBJ2-7|.|TRBV27
TGTGCCAGCAGTTTGGGCAGGGCGTCCTACGAGCAGTACTTC
CASSLGRASYEQYF
>.|TRBJ1-2|.|TRBV28
TGTGCCAGCAGTACCTGGGGGCTCTCGCACTATGGCTACACCTTC
CASSTWGLSHYGYTF
>TRBD1|TRBJ1-2|many|TRBV4-2
TGTGCCAGCAGCCCCACCCAAATCGACAGGGAGGATGGCTACACCTTC
CASSPTQIDREDGYTF
>TRBD1|TRBJ2-1|.|TRBV20-1
TGCAGTGCTTCGAGACAGGGTTACCTGTTCTTC
CSASRQGYLFF
>.|TRBJ2-1|once|TRBV24-1
TGTGCCACCAGTGACCCCCGCACAGCCGGGACAACCTACAATGAGCAGTTCTTC
CATSDPRTAGTTYNEQFF
>.|TRBJ2-5|few|TRBV2
TGTGCCAGCAGTCCGACTGGTTTCCGAGAGACCCAGTACTTC
CASSPTGFRETQYF
>.|TRBJ1-2|.|TRBV21-1
TGTGCCAGCAGCAAAGAAAAATGGACAGACCACTCTAACTATGGCTACACCTTC
CASSKEKWTDHSNYGYTF
>TRBD1|TRBJ1-2|.|TRBV6-5
TGTGCCAGCAGAGACGGGACAGGGACTGGCTACACCTTC
CASRDGTGTGYTF
>TRBD1|TRBJ1-6|few|TRBV25-1
TGTGCCAGCAGTGACCCAGAGCAGGGGGGATCACCCCTCCACTTT
CASSDPEQGGSPLHF
>TRBD1|TRBJ2-1|.|TRBV19
TGTGCCAGTAGTTCACCGTGGACAGGGGCGCACAATGAGCAGTTCTTC
CASSSPWTGAHNEQFF
>.|TRBJ2-7|.|TRBV2
TGTGCCAGCTTTCTTAACGAGCAGTACTTC
CASFLNEQYF
>TRBD1|TRBJ1-4|.|TRBV13
TGTGCCAGCAGCCGGACAGGGGTCGCAACTAATGAAAAACTGTTTTTT
CASSRTGVATNEKLFF
>TRBD2|TRBJ2-1|.|TRBV5-1
TGCGCCAGCAGCCCCCGAGGACTAGCGGGAGGGAATGAGCAGTTCTTC
CASSPRGLAGGNEQFF
>TRBD1|TRBJ1-1|.|TRBV2
TGTGCCAGCAGTCCAGGGGGCGCCTCTGAAGCTTTCTTT
CASSPGGASEAFF
>.|TRBJ1-1|.|TRBV18
TGTGCCAGCTCACCGGGGACGATCGGACAGATGAACACTGAAGCTTTCTTT
CASSPGTIGQMNTEAFF
>.|TRBJ1-2|few|TRBV6-1
TGTGCCAGCAGTGAATTGGGGGGTAGCTATGGCTACACCTTC
CASSELGGSYGYTF
>.|TRBJ2-3|.|TRBV19
TGTGCCAGTAGTATTGGTGGGGCGCGTGGCACAGATACGCAGTATTTT
CASSIGGARGTDTQYF
>TRBD2|TRBJ2-3|.|TRBV24-1
TGTGCCACCAGTGATCCAACCCAGACTAGCGGGAGGGGATCCCCAGATACGCAGTATTTT
CATSDPTQTSGRGSPDTQYF
>.|TRBJ1-5|.|TRBV7-6
TGTGCCAGCAGCTTAGTTGAGGGTGGCAATCAGCCCCAGCATTTT
CASSLVEGGNQPQHF
>TRBD1|TRBJ2-7|many|TRBV9
TGTGCCAGCAGCGCACGGACAGGGGAAGGGGGGCAGTACTTC
CASSARTGEGGQYF
>.|TRBJ2-7|.|TRBV29-1
TGCAGCGTTGCCAGGACAGATAACTACGAGCAGTACTTC
CSVARTDNYEQYF
>.|TRBJ1-4|.|TRBV5-1
TGCGCCAGCAGTCCTTCTCAGGGTGCAACTAATGAAAAACTGTTTTTT
CASSPSQGATNEKLFF
>.|TRBJ1-4|.|TRBV28
TGTGCCAGCAGTTTATCGGGGTCGGGGGAGGTGAATGAAAAACTGTTTTTT
CASSLSGSGEVNEKLFF
>TRBD2|TRBJ2-1|once|TRBV5-1
TGCGCCAGCAGCCTAACGGTACGGCGGGGGTCCTACAATGAGCAGTTCTTC
CASSLTVRRGSYNEQFF
>TRBD1|TRBJ2-1|.|TRBV3-1/TRBV3-2
TGTGCCAGCAGCCGAGAGGTTGGGACAGGTCGATACAATGAGCAGTTCTTC
CASSREVGTGRYNEQFF
>TRBD2|TRBJ2-5|.|TRBV10-1
TGCGCCAGCGGTACTAGCGGCGGAGAGACCCAGTACTTC
CASGTSGGETQYF
>TRBD2|TRBJ2-1|.|TRBV7-9
TGTGCCAGCAGCCCCGTGGTAGCGGGAGGAGATGAGCAGTTCTTC
CASSPVVAGGDEQFF
>.|TRBJ2-7|.|TRBV2
TGTGCCAGCAGCTTTGAGAACTACGAGCAGTACTTC
CASSFENYEQYF
>.|TRBJ2-1|.|TRBV6-2/TRBV6-3
TGTGCCAGCAGCGCCCTCGCCGGGATAAACAATGAGCAGTTCTTC
CASSALAGINNEQFF
>TRBD1|TRBJ2-1|.|TRBV2
TGTGCCAGCAGGCTAAGGACAGGCTCCTACAATGAGCAGTTCTTC
CASRLRTGSYNEQFF
>TRBD1|TRBJ2-4|.|TRBV7-8
TGTGCCAGCAGCTGGGGACAGTTTGGGCCAAAAAACATTCAGTACTTC
CASSWGQFGPKNIQYF
>TRBD1|TRBJ1-5|.|TRBV5-1
TGCGCCAGCAGTCCCGGACAGGGAACAGGACAGCCCCAGCATTTT
CASSPGQGTGQPQHF